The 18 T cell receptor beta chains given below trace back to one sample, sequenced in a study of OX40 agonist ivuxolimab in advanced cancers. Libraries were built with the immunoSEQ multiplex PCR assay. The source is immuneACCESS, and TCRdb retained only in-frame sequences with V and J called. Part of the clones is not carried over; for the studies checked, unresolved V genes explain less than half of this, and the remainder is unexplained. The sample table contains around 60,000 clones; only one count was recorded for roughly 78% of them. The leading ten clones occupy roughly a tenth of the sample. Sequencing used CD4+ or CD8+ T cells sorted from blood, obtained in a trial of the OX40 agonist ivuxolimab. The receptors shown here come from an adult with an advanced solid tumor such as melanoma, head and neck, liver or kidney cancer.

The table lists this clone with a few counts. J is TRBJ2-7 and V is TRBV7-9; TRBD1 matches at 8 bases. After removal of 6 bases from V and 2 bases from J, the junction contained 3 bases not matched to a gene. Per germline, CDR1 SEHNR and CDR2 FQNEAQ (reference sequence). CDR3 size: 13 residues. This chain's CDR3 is CASRGDRTYEQYF. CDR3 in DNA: TGTGCCAGCAGGGGGGACAGGACCTACGAGCAGTACTTC.

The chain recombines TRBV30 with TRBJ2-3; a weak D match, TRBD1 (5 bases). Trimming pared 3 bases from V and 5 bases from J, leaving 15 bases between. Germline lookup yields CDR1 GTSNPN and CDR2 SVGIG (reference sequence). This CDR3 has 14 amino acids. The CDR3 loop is CAWSGLRVIDTQYF. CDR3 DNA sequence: TGTGCCTGGAGCGGCCTCAGGGTCATAGATACGCAGTATTTT.

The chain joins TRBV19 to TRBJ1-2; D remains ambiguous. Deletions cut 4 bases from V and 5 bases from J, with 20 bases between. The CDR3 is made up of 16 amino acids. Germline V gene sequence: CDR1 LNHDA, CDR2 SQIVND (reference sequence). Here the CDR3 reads CASSNLGDSSLYGYTF. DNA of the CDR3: TGTGCCAGTAGTAACTTGGGAGACTCTTCCCTGTATGGCTACACCTTC.

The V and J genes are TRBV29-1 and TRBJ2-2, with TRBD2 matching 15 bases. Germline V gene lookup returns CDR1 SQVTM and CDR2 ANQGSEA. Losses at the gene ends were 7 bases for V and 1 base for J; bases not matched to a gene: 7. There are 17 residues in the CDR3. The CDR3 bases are TGCAGCGGCCGGACTAGCGGGAGGGGAGGGAACACCGGGGAGCTGTTTTTT. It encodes CSGRTSGRGGNTGELFF.

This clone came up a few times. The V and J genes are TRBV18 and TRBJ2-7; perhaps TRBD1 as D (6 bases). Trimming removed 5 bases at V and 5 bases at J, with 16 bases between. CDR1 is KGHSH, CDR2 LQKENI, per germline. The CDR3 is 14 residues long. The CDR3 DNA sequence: TGTGCCAGCTCATTACAGGGCCTCGGGAACGAGCAGTACTTC. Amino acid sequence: CASSLQGLGNEQYF. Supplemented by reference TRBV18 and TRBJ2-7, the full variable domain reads NAGVMQNPRHLVRRRGQEARLRCSPMKGHSHVYWYRQLPEEGLKFMVYLQKENIIDESGMPKERFSAEFPKEGPSILRIQQVVRGDSAAYFCASSLQGLGNEQYFGPGTRLTVT.

As DNA, the CDR3 is TGTGCCAGCAGTTTGTGGGCCGGGGATGAAGCTTTCTTT. Its translation is CASSLWAGDEAFF. The chain uses TRBV28 and TRBJ1-1; no clear D. This CDR3 spans 13 amino acids. The germline V gene has CDR1 MDHEN and CDR2 SYDVKM. V was pared by 3 bases and J by 7 bases, with 12 bases between.

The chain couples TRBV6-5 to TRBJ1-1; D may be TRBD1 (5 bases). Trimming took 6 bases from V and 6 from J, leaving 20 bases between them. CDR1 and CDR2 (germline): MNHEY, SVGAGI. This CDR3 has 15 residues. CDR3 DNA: TGTGCCAGCAGGGAGGCGGGGGGAGGTAATTCTGAAGCTTTCTTT. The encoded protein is CASREAGGGNSEAFF.

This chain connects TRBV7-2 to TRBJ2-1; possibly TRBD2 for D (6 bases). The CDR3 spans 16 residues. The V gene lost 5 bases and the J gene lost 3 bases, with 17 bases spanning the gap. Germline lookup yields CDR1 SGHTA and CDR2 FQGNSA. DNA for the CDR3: TGTGCCAGCAGCCCGACGTCCGGGACTTACTACAATGAGCAGTTCTTC. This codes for CASSPTSGTYYNEQFF. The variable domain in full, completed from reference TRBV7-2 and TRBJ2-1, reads GAGVSQSPSNKVTEKGKDVELRCDPISGHTALYWYRQSLGQGLEFLIYFQGNSAPDKSGLPSDRFSAERTGGSVSTLTIQRTQQEDSAVYLCASSPTSGTYYNEQFFGPGTRLTVL.

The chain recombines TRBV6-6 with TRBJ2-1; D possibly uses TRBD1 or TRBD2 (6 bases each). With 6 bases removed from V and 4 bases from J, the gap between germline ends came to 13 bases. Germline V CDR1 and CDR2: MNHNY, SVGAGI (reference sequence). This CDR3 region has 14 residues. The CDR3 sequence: CASRSRRGYNEQFF. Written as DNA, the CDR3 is TGTGCCAGCAGATCCCGGAGGGGGTACAATGAGCAGTTCTTC.

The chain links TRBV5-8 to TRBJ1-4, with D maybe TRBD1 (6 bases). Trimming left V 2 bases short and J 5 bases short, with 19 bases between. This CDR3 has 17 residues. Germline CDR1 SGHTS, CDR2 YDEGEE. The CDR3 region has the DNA TGTGCCAGCAGCTTTAAACAGGGCTTCTTACTCAATGAAAAACTGTTTTTT. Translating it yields CASSFKQGFLLNEKLFF.

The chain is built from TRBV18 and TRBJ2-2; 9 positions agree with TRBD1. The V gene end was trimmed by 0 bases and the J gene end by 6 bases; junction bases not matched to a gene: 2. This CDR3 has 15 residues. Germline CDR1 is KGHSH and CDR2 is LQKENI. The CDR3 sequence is CASSPPGQGAGELFF. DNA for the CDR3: TGTGCCAGCTCACCACCGGGACAGGGAGCCGGGGAGCTGTTTTTT.

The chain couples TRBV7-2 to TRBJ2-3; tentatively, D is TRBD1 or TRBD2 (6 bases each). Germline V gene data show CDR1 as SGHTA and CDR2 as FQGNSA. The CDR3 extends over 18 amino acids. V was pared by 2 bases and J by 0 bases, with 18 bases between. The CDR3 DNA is TGTGCCAGCAGCTTAAAAAACTTCGGGGGCCCTAGCACAGATACGCAGTATTTT. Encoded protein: CASSLKNFGGPSTDTQYF. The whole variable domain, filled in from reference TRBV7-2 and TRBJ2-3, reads GAGVSQSPSNKVTEKGKDVELRCDPISGHTALYWYRQSLGQGLEFLIYFQGNSAPDKSGLPSDRFSAERTGGSVSTLTIQRTQQEDSAVYLCASSLKNFGGPSTDTQYFGPGTRLTVL.

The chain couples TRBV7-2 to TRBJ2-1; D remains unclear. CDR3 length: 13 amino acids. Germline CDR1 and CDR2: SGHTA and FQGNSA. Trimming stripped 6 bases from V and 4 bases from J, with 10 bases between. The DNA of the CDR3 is TGTGCCAGCAGTGCAACTACTTACAATGAGCAGTTCTTC. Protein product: CASSATTYNEQFF.

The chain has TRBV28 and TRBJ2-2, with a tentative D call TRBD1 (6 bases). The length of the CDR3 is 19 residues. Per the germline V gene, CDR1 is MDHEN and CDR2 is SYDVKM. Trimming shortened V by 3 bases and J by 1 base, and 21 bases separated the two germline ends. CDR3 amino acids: CASSFLRLSGAVNTGELFF. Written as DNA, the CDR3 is TGTGCCAGCAGTTTCCTAAGACTTTCAGGGGCCGTGAACACCGGGGAGCTGTTTTTT.

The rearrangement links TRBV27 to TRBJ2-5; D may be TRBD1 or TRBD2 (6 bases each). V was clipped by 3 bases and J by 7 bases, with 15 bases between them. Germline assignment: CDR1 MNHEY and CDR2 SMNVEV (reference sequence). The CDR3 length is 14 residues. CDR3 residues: CASSFQGQEGTQYF. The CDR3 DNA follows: TGTGCCAGCAGTTTTCAGGGGCAGGAGGGGACCCAGTACTTC.

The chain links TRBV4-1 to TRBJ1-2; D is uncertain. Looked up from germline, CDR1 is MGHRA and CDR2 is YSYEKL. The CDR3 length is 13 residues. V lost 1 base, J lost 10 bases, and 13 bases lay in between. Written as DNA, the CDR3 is TGCGCCAGCAGCCAAGCGGGCCCAACATACTACACCTTC. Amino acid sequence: CASSQAGPTYYTF.

DNA for the CDR3: TGTGCCAGCAGCCAAGACAGATATACGCAGTATTTT. As protein: CASSQDRYTQYF. This chain links TRBV4-2 with TRBJ2-3; no firm D call. Germline lookup yields CDR1 LGHNA and CDR2 YNFKEQ. The CDR3 has 12 amino acids. The V gene lost 0 bases and the J gene lost 7 bases, with 5 bases spanning the gap.

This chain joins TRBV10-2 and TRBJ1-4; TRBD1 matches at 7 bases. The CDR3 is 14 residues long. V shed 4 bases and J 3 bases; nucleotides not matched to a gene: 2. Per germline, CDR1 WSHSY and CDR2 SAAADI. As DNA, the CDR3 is TGCGCCAGCAGTGGACAGGGCCCTAATGAAAAACTGTTTTTT. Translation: CASSGQGPNEKLFF.